This paragraph covers one T cell receptor beta chain sequence. Its antigen is unidentified. The PCR contained 60 Vbeta and 13 Jbeta primers. Sequencing used immunoSEQ multiplex PCR; TCRdb keeps in-frame clones, though not all of them. Of approximately 170,000 clones listed, roughly three quarters are singletons. CDR3 size: 14 residues. The V gene's germline CDR1 is SEHNR and CDR2 FQNEAQ (reference sequence). Trimming cost V 3 bases and J 8 bases; bases outside gene matches: 6. This entry belongs to a study of cytomegalovirus exposure and HLA in healthy donors. For the study at large: Findings of an earlier analysis included about 100 million unique TCR beta sequences from some 190 million T cells. Most genotyped donors, about 81% of some 400, had Caucasian-associated genetic ancestry. Study observations and caveats: Sequencing artifact likely explains a cluster of highly shared sequence variants.

The clonotype comes from a male donor in good health and CMV-seropositive. The V gene is TRBV7-9, the J gene TRBJ1-4; 7 bases match TRBD1. Sequencing used PBMCs. Here the CDR3 DNA reads TGTGCCAGCAGCTTGGGCCAGGGGGACGAAAAACTGTTTTTT. Amino acids: CASSLGQGDEKLFF. Looking up the rest from reference TRBV7-9 and TRBJ1-4 gives the full variable domain: DTGVSQNPRHKITKRGQNVTFRCDPISEHNRLYWYRQTLGQGPEFLTYFQNEAQLEKSRLLSDRFSAERPKGSFSTLEIQRTEQGDSAMYLCASSLGQGDEKLFFGSGTQLSVL.